The TCR beta chain described here comes from a study of response to subunit inactivated influenza vaccine (dated by TCRdb to 2016 to 2019). As for the study more broadly: Deep quantitative profiling of the T cell receptor repertoire was used in the study to follow responses to a trivalent subunit inactivated influenza vaccine. Here is what the overall study found, with its caveats: It was suggested by the authors that each seasonal influenza vaccination may recruit only a limited number of new T cells.

The CDR3, cysteine through phenylalanine, is 15 amino acids long. CDR3 DNA only is kept here, 45 bases in frame from base 1. Ends trimmed: V by 3 bases, J by 1 base; bases unmatched to a gene: 3. This clonotype was observed a few times. The clone's antigen remains unknown. Base qualities were left out, and no much larger clone turns up one base away. The library was prepared using RT-PCR. The instrument given in TCRdb is Illumina HiSeq 2500. TCRdb reanalyzed the raw reads on its own, using fastp at Q25 for trimming and MiXCR for clone calling, and kept in-frame beta chains. Each entry merges the rows of one CDR3 protein and shows their most common DNA and genes. The sample records about 780,000 distinct CDR3 sequences, 18% of which are singletons. The ten biggest clones cover around 9.9% of the sample.

The chain couples TRBV12-3 or TRBV12-4 to TRBJ1-2; 9 bases in between match TRBD1. The sample consisted of PBMCs from blood, taken 5 days after vaccination. The source is a man in his fifties who received an inactivated influenza vaccine. Donor details come from another sample of the same person, matched by shared clones. The nucleotides read TGTGCCAGCAGTTTGGGACAGGGAATTAACTATGGCTACACCTTC. Its translation reads: CASSLGQGINYGYTF.